The rows below give T cell receptor beta chains drawn from one sample of a study of cytomegalovirus exposure and HLA in healthy donors. This table comes from immunoSEQ multiplex PCR, and its TCRdb copy is limited to in-frame clones, with some not included. The sample carries 310,000 or so clones, about 90% recorded once. Source material: PBMCs. The receptors derive from a woman under 30 in good health and CMV-seronegative. Both conserved end residues are part of each CDR3. The order of the fields is V gene, J gene, clone size, D gene, CDR3 protein, CDR3 DNA. The D gene is left open where the match is weak. The size of a clone is reported for some rows only, either as once, few or many, or as a class for expanded clones.

>TRBV5-1|TRBJ1-4|NA|NA
CASRSGRANEKLFF
TGCGCCAGCAGATCGGGCAGGGCTAATGAAAAACTGTTTTTT
>TRBV19|TRBJ1-1|NA|NA
CASSIGHKNTEAFF
TGTGCCAGTAGTATAGGACACAAGAACACTGAAGCTTTCTTT
>TRBV5-6|TRBJ2-1|NA|TRBD2
CASSSGRDEQFF
TGTGCCAGCAGCTCCGGGAGGGATGAGCAGTTCTTC
>TRBV19|TRBJ2-7|NA|TRBD2
CASRLAGGQNEQYF
TGTGCCAGTAGACTAGCGGGGGGCCAGAACGAGCAGTACTTC
>TRBV2|TRBJ1-2|once|NA
CASVLQVNYGYTF
TGTGCCAGCGTCCTCCAGGTTAACTATGGCTACACCTTC
>TRBV18|TRBJ1-2|few|NA
CASSPRQGIYYGYTF
TGTGCCAGCTCACCAAGGCAGGGAATTTACTATGGCTACACCTTC
>TRBV7-9|TRBJ1-1|few|TRBD1
CASSLSTGAEAFF
TGTGCCAGCAGCTTATCCACAGGGGCTGAAGCTTTCTTT
>TRBV4-1|TRBJ1-2|NA|NA
CASSQDGGSFGYTF
TGCGCCAGCAGCCAAGATGGCGGGTCTTTTGGCTACACCTTC
>TRBV29-1|TRBJ2-7|NA|TRBD2
CSLLQRGEKIYEQYF
TGCAGCCTCCTTCAGCGGGGGGAAAAGATTTACGAGCAGTACTTC
>TRBV10-1|TRBJ2-3|NA|NA
CASSGANTQYF
TGCGCCAGCAGTGGGGCTAATACGCAGTATTTT
>TRBV5-1|TRBJ1-5|NA|TRBD1
CASSWDRDQPQHF
TGCGCCAGCAGCTGGGACAGGGATCAGCCCCAGCATTTT
>TRBV5-1|TRBJ2-5|NA|NA
CASSFTQETQYF
TGCGCCAGCAGCTTCACACAGGAGACCCAGTACTTC
>TRBV2|TRBJ1-4|NA|NA
CASSEALGPIYEKLFF
TGTGCCAGCAGTGAAGCGCTTGGGCCGATTTATGAAAAACTGTTTTTT
>TRBV28|TRBJ2-1|NA|TRBD2
CASRLAGGRNEQFF
TGTGCCAGCAGACTAGCGGGGGGGCGCAATGAGCAGTTCTTC
>TRBV2|TRBJ1-5|NA|TRBD1
CASSIQGANQPQHF
TGTGCCAGCAGTATACAGGGGGCGAATCAGCCCCAGCATTTT
>TRBV5-6|TRBJ2-3|NA|NA
CASSLGQGPTDTQYF
TGTGCCAGCAGCTTAGGGCAGGGTCCGACCGATACGCAGTATTTT
>TRBV12-1|TRBJ2-7|NA|NA
CASTEGQGNSYEQYF
TGTGCCAGCACCGAAGGGCAGGGCAACTCCTACGAGCAGTACTTC
>TRBV5-1|TRBJ1-4|once|NA
CASSLAATNEKLFF
TGCGCCAGCAGCTTAGCCGCGACTAATGAAAAACTGTTTTTT
>TRBV5-1|TRBJ2-2|NA|NA
CASTGSGELFF
TGCGCCAGTACAGGGTCCGGGGAGCTGTTTTTT
>TRBV5-4|TRBJ2-1|NA|TRBD2
CASSFGTSFNEQFF
TGTGCCAGCAGCTTTGGGACTAGCTTTAATGAGCAGTTCTTC
>TRBV2|TRBJ2-4|NA|NA
CASSERREMKIYF
TGTGCCAGCAGTGAACGGAGGGAAATGAAGATTTACTTC
>TRBV9|TRBJ2-5|NA|NA
CASSVHDIQETQYF
TGTGCCAGCAGCGTACACGACATCCAAGAGACCCAGTACTTC
>TRBV12-5|TRBJ2-2|NA|NA
CASGPLDGGQVEELFF
TGTGCTAGTGGTCCCCTCGACGGGGGGCAAGTCGAGGAGCTGTTTTTT
>TRBV7-9|TRBJ1-3|NA|NA
CASSPLFTVGNTIYF
TGTGCCAGCAGCCCCTTGTTTACAGTAGGAAACACCATATATTTT
>TRBV5-6|TRBJ2-2|NA|NA
CASTLTGELFF
TGTGCCAGCACCCTCACCGGGGAGCTGTTTTTT
>TRBV29-1|TRBJ1-2|NA|NA
CSVEDPARRYGYTF
TGCAGCGTTGAAGATCCGGCCAGGCGCTATGGCTACACCTTC
>TRBV19|TRBJ2-2|NA|TRBD2
CASSHGLAGGRNTGELFF
TGTGCCAGTAGTCACGGACTAGCGGGGGGGCGGAACACCGGGGAGCTGTTTTTT
>TRBV19|TRBJ2-1|NA|TRBD2
CASKETSGASSYNEQFF
TGTGCCAGTAAGGAGACTAGCGGGGCCAGCTCCTACAATGAGCAGTTCTTC
>TRBV7-3|TRBJ1-4|NA|NA
CASSLQGKQAKLFF
TGTGCCAGCAGCTTACAAGGGAAACAGGCAAAACTGTTTTTT
>TRBV5-1|TRBJ2-1|NA|NA
CASSLLVARLNEQFF
TGCGCCAGCAGCTTACTAGTAGCGCGGCTAAATGAGCAGTTCTTC
>TRBV7-3|TRBJ2-7|NA|TRBD2
CASSPGGGSTYEQYF
TGTGCCAGCAGCCCTGGGGGGGGATCGACCTACGAGCAGTACTTC
>TRBV4-1|TRBJ2-7|NA|NA
CASSQTPGPEQYF
TGCGCCAGCAGCCAAACCCCGGGTCCCGAGCAGTACTTC